This T cell receptor beta chain stems from a study of blood T cell repertoires in COVID-19. Study summary: Specimens from acute and convalescent COVID-19 originated in the United States, Italy and Spain. PBMCs, B-cell-depleted T cells, or T cells were the source of the cDNA or gDNA that made up the material.

The CDR3 sequence is 15 residues long. V was clipped by 0 bases and J by 4 bases, with 13 bases between them. CDR1 SGDLS and CDR2 YYNGEE come from the germline V gene. Original analysis: The authors estimated nucleated cell counts from reference gene primer amplification. Sequenced by immunoSEQ multiplex PCR; TCRdb stores in-frame clones only, minus some. Clone size and V and J calls were adopted from that table, with D and trimming inferred from the DNA. The repertoire holds fewer than 65,000 clones, with approximately 85% as singletons. V and J are TRBV9 and TRBJ1-2; tentatively, D is TRBD1 (5 bases). The TCR sequence derives from a man between 60 and 70 years old with acute or convalescent COVID-19. Material for sequencing was peripheral blood. CDR3 DNA sequence: TGTGCCAGCAGCGTAGAAGACAGACAATCCTATGGCTACACCTTC. Its translation is CASSVEDRQSYGYTF.